A selection of T cell receptor beta chains follows, all from one sample in a study of T-cell reconstitution after alpha-beta-depleted transplantation in children. MiXCR, run by TCRdb on the PCR reads, gives a single entry per CDR3 protein. The table records about 580,000 distinct CDR3 sequences, 25% to 30% of them present only once. The input for sequencing was PBMCs, taken before TCRalphabeta/CD19-depleted stem cell transplant. The receptors derive from a boy under two years old with Wiskott-Aldrich syndrome, due to receive a stem cell transplant. Each CDR3 is given with its conserved first and last residue. The D gene is left open where the match is weak. Size tells how often a clone was seen (once, few, many) or the class of an expanded clone, and some rows leave it out.

abundance	j_gene	d_gene	len	v_gene	CDR3nt	CDR3aa
-	TRBJ2-1	TRBD2	15	TRBV20-1	TGCAGTGCTAGTCCCCCGACTAGCGGGTACAATGAGCAGTTCTTC	CSASPPTSGYNEQFF
few	TRBJ2-3	-	15	TRBV5-1	TGCGCCAGCAGCCACAGTCCCTACCGCACAGATACGCAGTATTTT	CASSHSPYRTDTQYF
-	TRBJ2-1	TRBD1	14	TRBV28	TGTGCCAGCAGGGGACAGGGCTCCTACAATGAGCAGTTCTTC	CASRGQGSYNEQFF
-	TRBJ2-2	-	16	TRBV5-1	TGCGCCAGCAGCTTGGAATCCACTTTCAACACCGGGGAGCTGTTTTTT	CASSLESTFNTGELFF
-	TRBJ2-5	-	12	TRBV29-1	TGCAGCGTTGAACCCGAACTTAAGGCCCAGTACTTC	CSVEPELKAQYF
few	TRBJ2-7	-	14	TRBV12-3/TRBV12-4	TGTGCCAGCAAGATAGCGGCCAGCGCCTACGAGCAGTACTTC	CASKIAASAYEQYF
many	TRBJ2-1	TRBD2	11	TRBV12-3/TRBV12-4	TGTGCCAGCAGCTGGGGAGGGCTGCAGTTCTTC	CASSWGGLQFF
-	TRBJ2-7	TRBD2	15	TRBV3-1	TGTGCCAGCAGCCCAGCGGGAACCCTTCTTGGCGAGCAGTACTTC	CASSPAGTLLGEQYF
-	TRBJ2-7	-	14	TRBV5-1	TGCGCCAGCAGCCCCCAGGGGGGGCTCAACGAGCAGTACTTC	CASSPQGGLNEQYF
-	TRBJ1-4	-	14	TRBV5-1	TGCGCCAGCAGTTTCCGGGACCCCGATGAAAAACTGTTTTTT	CASSFRDPDEKLFF
few	TRBJ2-7	-	14	TRBV6-2/TRBV6-3	TGTGCCAGCAGTTACGATCTATCGGGGTACGAGCAGTACTTC	CASSYDLSGYEQYF
-	TRBJ1-1	-	13	TRBV25-1	TGTGCCAGCCTACCGGTGGGAAACACTGAAGCTTTCTTT	CASLPVGNTEAFF
-	TRBJ2-5	TRBD2	17	TRBV6-5	TGTGCCAGCAGTTACTTGGGCGGGAGGGCCCGAACTGAGACCCAGTACTTC	CASSYLGGRARTETQYF
-	TRBJ1-4	-	15	TRBV5-1	TGCGCCAGCAGCTTGGGGTTACAGAAGAATGAAAAACTGTTTTTT	CASSLGLQKNEKLFF
few	TRBJ2-6	TRBD1	18	TRBV5-1	TGCGCCAGCAGTCCATTAACAGGGGGCGCATCTGGGGCCAACGTCCTGACTTTC	CASSPLTGGASGANVLTF
-	TRBJ2-5	-	15	TRBV10-3	TGTGCCATCAGCGACCCCGGACACTACTGGGGGACCCAGTACTTC	CAISDPGHYWGTQYF
few	TRBJ2-2	-	14	TRBV28	TGTGCCAGTCATGGACAGCTCCTCGCCGGGGAGCTGTTTTTT	CASHGQLLAGELFF
many	TRBJ1-1	-	14	TRBV27	TGTGCCAGCAGTCTCGTCCCAGGGAACACTGAAGCTTTCTTT	CASSLVPGNTEAFF
-	TRBJ2-2	-	18	TRBV15	TGTGCCACCAGCAGAGATATCAGGAAGGGATTAAACACCGGGGAGCTGTTTTTT	CATSRDIRKGLNTGELFF
-	TRBJ1-1	-	14	TRBV27	TGTGCCAGCAGGGCCAGGGGAGGGGGCACTGAAGCTTTCTTT	CASRARGGGTEAFF
few	TRBJ1-2	-	14	TRBV20-1	TGCAGTGCTAGAAAATCGGGGAGTTTGTGTGGCTACACCTTC	CSARKSGSLCGYTF
-	TRBJ2-1	-	15	TRBV5-1	TGCGCCAGCACTCGGACGGTATCCTCCTACAATGAGCAGTTCTTC	CASTRTVSSYNEQFF
-	TRBJ2-3	-	14	TRBV7-2	TGTGCCAGCAGCTCTCCGGACCACACAGATACGCAGTATTTT	CASSSPDHTDTQYF
-	TRBJ1-3	-	15	TRBV20-1	TGCAGTGCTAGAGTTGACGGGAGCTCTGGAAACACCATATATTTT	CSARVDGSSGNTIYF
-	TRBJ1-2	-	18	TRBV2	TGTGCCAGCACAGGGTATACACAGGTGACCAAGGGGAACTATGGCTACACCTTC	CASTGYTQVTKGNYGYTF
few	TRBJ1-5	-	12	TRBV20-1	TGCAGTGCTAGAGTTGCAGGTCAGCCCCAGCATTTT	CSARVAGQPQHF
-	TRBJ1-2	-	13	TRBV5-1	TGCGCCAGCAGCTTGGCCGCAGGGAATGGCTACACCTTC	CASSLAAGNGYTF
few	TRBJ1-2	TRBD1	16	TRBV5-1	TGCGCCAGCAGCTTGGACGGGACAGGGGTAAACTATGGCTACACCTTC	CASSLDGTGVNYGYTF
-	TRBJ2-1	TRBD2	16	TRBV18	TGTGCCAGCTCACCTAAAACGGGAGGTATCTACAATGAGCAGTTCTTC	CASSPKTGGIYNEQFF
few	TRBJ2-1	TRBD2	16	TRBV10-2	TGCGCCAGCTGTCACCTCAGCGGGAGGGCCCACAATGAGCAGTTCTTC	CASCHLSGRAHNEQFF
-	TRBJ2-1	-	18	TRBV4-2	TGTGCCAGCAGCCAGGGACCTCGCGGGGTGTGGTATGGCAATGAGCAGTTCTTC	CASSQGPRGVWYGNEQFF
-	TRBJ1-1	-	15	TRBV5-1	TGCGCCAGCAGCGCGGAGGCAGGGGTGAACACTGAAGCTTTCTTT	CASSAEAGVNTEAFF
-	TRBJ2-3	-	12	TRBV5-1	TGCGCCAGCAGGATCGTTAAATATACGCAGTATTTT	CASRIVKYTQYF
few	TRBJ2-5	-	15	TRBV12-3/TRBV12-4	TGTGCCAGCAGTCTCCGACTCAACCCCCCAATGTCCCAGTACTTC	CASSLRLNPPMSQYF
-	TRBJ1-1	TRBD1	15	TRBV4-2	TGTGCCAGCAGCCAGCCGGGACAGGTCGGCACTGAAGCTTTCTTT	CASSQPGQVGTEAFF
-	TRBJ1-2	-	17	TRBV4-1	TGCGCCAGCAGCCAACTCTCACAGACCAGCTCTAACTATGGCTACACCTTC	CASSQLSQTSSNYGYTF
few	TRBJ2-7	TRBD1	17	TRBV12-3/TRBV12-4	TGTGCCAGCAGTTTAGCGCCAGGGACAGGGAACTCCTACGAGCAGTACTTC	CASSLAPGTGNSYEQYF
-	TRBJ2-2	-	15	TRBV5-1	TGCGCCAGCAGCTTGGGGACAGTCGGGTCCGGGGAGCTGTTTTTT	CASSLGTVGSGELFF
few	TRBJ2-1	-	15	TRBV4-2	TGTGCCAGCAGCCAAGACATTGTGGGGCGAAATGAGCAGTTCTTC	CASSQDIVGRNEQFF
few	TRBJ2-5	-	13	TRBV15	TGTGCCACCAGCAGCCAGTTCCAAGAGACCCAGTACTTC	CATSSQFQETQYF
-	TRBJ2-3	-	16	TRBV9	TGTGCCAGCAGCGCCGCAGGGATCCCAAGCACAGATACGCAGTATTTT	CASSAAGIPSTDTQYF
-	TRBJ2-5	-	12	TRBV6-5	TGTGCCAGCAGTCCTTTAAGAGGGGCCCAGTACTTC	CASSPLRGAQYF
-	TRBJ1-2	-	12	TRBV12-3/TRBV12-4	TGTGCCAGCAGTTTTCGAGTCGCTGGCTACACCTTC	CASSFRVAGYTF
few	TRBJ2-7	-	11	TRBV20-1	TGCAGTGCTACCCGGTCGACCTACGAGTACTTC	CSATRSTYEYF
-	TRBJ2-1	TRBD2	20	TRBV5-1	TGCGCCAGCAGCTTGTTCGGTTCTAGCGGGAGGGCCGGGATTAACAATGAGCAGTTCTTC	CASSLFGSSGRAGINNEQFF
-	TRBJ2-2	TRBD1	13	TRBV5-1	TGCGCCAGCCAGGGGGCCAAAACCGGGGAGCTGTTTTTT	CASQGAKTGELFF
-	TRBJ1-3	TRBD1	14	TRBV11-2	TGTGCCAGCAGCTCTCCAGGGGGTGGAAACACCATATATTTT	CASSSPGGGNTIYF
-	TRBJ2-2	TRBD1	14	TRBV5-1	TGCGCCAGCAGCTCAGGGACAGACACCGGGGAGCTGTTTTTT	CASSSGTDTGELFF
-	TRBJ2-1	-	15	TRBV6-1	TGTGCCAGCAGCATGCGGTTGAGCTCCTACAATGAGCAGTTCTTC	CASSMRLSSYNEQFF
-	TRBJ2-1	TRBD2	17	TRBV12-3/TRBV12-4	TGTGCCAGCAGTTCCACTCCCGGGACTAGCCTCTACAATGAGCAGTTCTTC	CASSSTPGTSLYNEQFF
few	TRBJ2-7	-	16	TRBV5-5	TGTGCCAGCAGCTTGCGCGTCCGGGACGGCATCTACGAGCAGTACTTC	CASSLRVRDGIYEQYF
-	TRBJ1-2	-	13	TRBV9	TGTGCCAGCAGCGTAGTTGGGACGGGTGGCTACACCTTC	CASSVVGTGGYTF
few	TRBJ2-1	-	13	TRBV12-3/TRBV12-4	TGTGCCAGCAGTTCGGAGGGTCGATATGAGCAGTTCTTC	CASSSEGRYEQFF